These T cell receptor beta chains were read from a single sample in a study of shared clonotypes between healthy human individuals. TCRdb keeps only in-frame clones here, not all; method: immunoSEQ multiplex PCR. The data hold roughly 810,000 clones, with roughly 96% observed a single time. Input material: naive CD8+ T cells sorted from blood. The receptors shown here come from a man aged 25 to 40 in good health. Both conserved end residues are part of each CDR3. Each record gives: clone size, D gene, J gene, V gene, CDR3 protein, CDR3 DNA. The D gene is left open where the match is weak. Clone size is stated in some rows and not others, as once, few, many or a class when expanded.

size: -
D: -
J: TRBJ2-3
V: TRBV29-1
CDR3: CSVELGVSTDTQYF
DNA: TGCAGCGTTGAGCTGGGCGTGAGCACAGATACGCAGTATTTT

size: few
D: TRBD1
J: TRBJ1-1
V: TRBV7-9
CDR3: CASSLWDRNTEAFF
DNA: TGTGCCAGCAGCTTGTGGGACAGGAACACTGAAGCTTTCTTT

size: -
D: TRBD1
J: TRBJ2-1
V: TRBV7-3
CDR3: CASSSQGNEQFF
DNA: TGTGCCAGCAGCTCACAGGGGAATGAGCAGTTCTTC

size: -
D: TRBD2
J: TRBJ2-7
V: TRBV27
CDR3: CASSPTSGSLPIDYEQYF
DNA: TGTGCCAGCAGCCCAACTAGCGGGAGCCTACCTATAGACTACGAGCAGTACTTC

size: -
D: TRBD1
J: TRBJ1-1
V: TRBV7-9
CDR3: CASSSGQGLYFQSTEAFF
DNA: TGTGCCAGCAGCTCGGGACAGGGGTTGTATTTCCAAAGCACTGAAGCTTTCTTT

size: -
D: -
J: TRBJ1-4
V: TRBV9
CDR3: CASSVGLATNEKLFF
DNA: TGTGCCAGCAGCGTAGGGCTTGCAACTAATGAAAAACTGTTTTTT

size: -
D: -
J: TRBJ1-4
V: TRBV4-1
CDR3: CASSQAGGTNEKLFF
DNA: TGCGCCAGCAGCCAGGCGGGGGGAACTAATGAAAAACTGTTTTTT

size: -
D: -
J: TRBJ2-3
V: TRBV6-5
CDR3: CASSYGTQRQKDTQYF
DNA: TGTGCCAGCAGTTACGGGACACAAAGGCAGAAGGATACGCAGTATTTT

size: -
D: TRBD2
J: TRBJ2-1
V: TRBV2
CDR3: CASSDGGRINEQFF
DNA: TGTGCCAGCAGTGATGGCGGGAGGATTAATGAGCAGTTCTTC

size: -
D: -
J: TRBJ2-7
V: TRBV5-4
CDR3: CASSVVPQHEAYEQYF
DNA: TGTGCCAGCAGCGTGGTTCCTCAGCACGAAGCCTACGAGCAGTACTTC

size: -
D: TRBD1
J: TRBJ2-5
V: TRBV9
CDR3: CASSVGGTAQETQYF
DNA: TGTGCCAGCAGCGTAGGTGGGACAGCGCAAGAGACCCAGTACTTC

size: -
D: -
J: TRBJ2-1
V: TRBV4-1
CDR3: CASSLEVANEQFF
DNA: TGCGCCAGCAGCCTCGAGGTAGCCAATGAGCAGTTCTTC

size: -
D: -
J: TRBJ2-2
V: TRBV27
CDR3: CASSSTPGEVLAATGELFF
DNA: TGTGCCAGCAGCTCGACCCCGGGGGAGGTGTTAGCGGCCACCGGGGAGCTGTTTTTT

size: -
D: -
J: TRBJ2-2
V: TRBV15
CDR3: CATSTGPYTGELFF
DNA: TGTGCCACCAGTACCGGGCCCTACACCGGGGAGCTGTTTTTT

size: -
D: TRBD2
J: TRBJ2-3
V: TRBV7-6
CDR3: CASSLGAGVTDTQYF
DNA: TGTGCCAGCAGCTTAGGAGCGGGAGTCACAGATACGCAGTATTTT

size: once
D: TRBD2
J: TRBJ2-1
V: TRBV7-2
CDR3: CASSFSGTGSYNEQFF
DNA: TGTGCCAGCAGCTTTAGCGGGACGGGGTCCTACAATGAGCAGTTCTTC

size: -
D: -
J: TRBJ2-5
V: TRBV14
CDR3: CASSQLVSGGWETQYF
DNA: TGTGCCAGCAGCCAATTGGTTAGCGGAGGCTGGGAGACCCAGTACTTC

size: -
D: -
J: TRBJ2-1
V: TRBV29-1
CDR3: CSVDGGSYNEQFF
DNA: TGCAGCGTTGACGGGGGATCCTACAATGAGCAGTTCTTC

size: -
D: TRBD2
J: TRBJ2-7
V: TRBV11-2
CDR3: CASSYTWGEGTYEQYF
DNA: TGTGCCAGCAGCTACACCTGGGGGGAGGGGACCTACGAGCAGTACTTC

size: -
D: TRBD1
J: TRBJ1-5
V: TRBV6-4
CDR3: CASFPQGDSQPQHF
DNA: TGTGCCAGCTTCCCCCAGGGGGATTCTCAGCCCCAGCATTTT

size: -
D: TRBD1
J: TRBJ2-7
V: TRBV15
CDR3: CATSSHYHGQGELYEQYF
DNA: TGTGCCACCAGCAGTCATTACCACGGACAGGGGGAACTCTACGAGCAGTACTTC

size: -
D: -
J: TRBJ2-1
V: TRBV4-1
CDR3: CASSQEVMGFGNNEQFF
DNA: TGCGCCAGCAGCCAAGAGGTCATGGGATTTGGGAACAATGAGCAGTTCTTC

size: -
D: -
J: TRBJ2-2
V: TRBV7-9
CDR3: CASSGQRCTGELFF
DNA: TGTGCCAGCAGCGGACAGAGATGCACCGGGGAGCTGTTTTTT

size: -
D: -
J: TRBJ1-2
V: TRBV7-9
CDR3: CASSPAPGRMNYGYTF
DNA: TGTGCCAGCAGCCCCGCACCGGGACGGATGAACTATGGCTACACCTTC

size: -
D: TRBD1
J: TRBJ2-2
V: TRBV19
CDR3: CATQTGLGTGELFF
DNA: TGTGCCACCCAGACAGGGCTGGGCACCGGGGAGCTGTTTTTT

size: -
D: -
J: TRBJ2-7
V: TRBV5-8
CDR3: CASSLGLLYEQYF
DNA: TGTGCCAGCAGCTTGGGACTCCTCTACGAGCAGTACTTC

size: -
D: -
J: TRBJ2-7
V: TRBV28
CDR3: CASSPPLYEQYF
DNA: TGTGCCAGCAGCCCCCCCTTGTACGAGCAGTACTTC

size: -
D: -
J: TRBJ2-1
V: TRBV7-9
CDR3: CAPNYPEGANEQFF
DNA: TGTGCCCCCAACTACCCCGAGGGCGCAAATGAGCAGTTCTTC

size: -
D: -
J: TRBJ2-7
V: TRBV18
CDR3: CASSPPYRAYEQYF
DNA: TGTGCCAGCTCACCACCTTACAGGGCCTACGAGCAGTACTTC

size: -
D: -
J: TRBJ1-1
V: TRBV4-1
CDR3: CASSPENTEAFF
DNA: TGCGCCAGCAGTCCAGAGAACACTGAAGCTTTCTTT

size: -
D: -
J: TRBJ2-2
V: TRBV9
CDR3: CASSGHRTPSTGELFF
DNA: TGTGCCAGCAGCGGACACAGGACCCCGAGCACCGGGGAGCTGTTTTTT

size: -
D: -
J: TRBJ2-2
V: TRBV6-5
CDR3: CAVSPNTGELFF
DNA: TGTGCCGTCTCTCCGAACACCGGGGAGCTGTTTTTT

size: -
D: -
J: TRBJ2-7
V: TRBV5-5
CDR3: CASSKTWTATYEQYF
DNA: TGTGCCAGCAGCAAAACCTGGACAGCGACCTACGAGCAGTACTTC

size: few
D: -
J: TRBJ2-2
V: TRBV19
CDR3: CASSLRALTTGELFF
DNA: TGTGCCAGTAGCCTGAGGGCCTTAACCACCGGGGAGCTGTTTTTT

size: -
D: TRBD1
J: TRBJ2-1
V: TRBV5-1
CDR3: CASSRWDRDSYNEQFF
DNA: TGCGCCAGCAGCCGGTGGGACAGGGACTCCTACAATGAGCAGTTCTTC

size: -
D: -
J: TRBJ1-1
V: TRBV11-2
CDR3: CASSGIDTREAFF
DNA: TGTGCCAGCAGCGGGATCGACACGAGGGAAGCTTTCTTT

size: -
D: -
J: TRBJ2-7
V: TRBV27
CDR3: CASSLGIPSSYEQYF
DNA: TGTGCCAGCAGTCTAGGTATCCCCTCTTCCTACGAGCAGTACTTC

size: -
D: TRBD2
J: TRBJ2-1
V: TRBV5-6
CDR3: CASSFGTTSGRRSEQFF
DNA: TGTGCCAGCAGCTTTGGAACTACTAGCGGGAGAAGGAGTGAGCAGTTCTTC

size: -
D: -
J: TRBJ1-2
V: TRBV9
CDR3: CASSVASDYGYTF
DNA: TGTGCCAGCAGCGTAGCGTCGGACTATGGCTACACCTTC

size: few
D: TRBD2
J: TRBJ2-5
V: TRBV5-1
CDR3: CASSLGPGRETQYF
DNA: TGCGCCAGCAGCTTGGGCCCCGGGAGGGAGACCCAGTACTTC

size: -
D: -
J: TRBJ2-1
V: TRBV4-1
CDR3: CASSQEGLNEQFF
DNA: TGCGCCAGCAGCCAAGAAGGGCTCAATGAGCAGTTCTTC

size: -
D: -
J: TRBJ2-7
V: TRBV11-2
CDR3: CASSQGLTGSYEQYF
DNA: TGTGCCAGCAGCCAGGGATTAACGGGTTCCTACGAGCAGTACTTC

size: -
D: TRBD1
J: TRBJ2-5
V: TRBV27
CDR3: CASSPLDREETQYF
DNA: TGTGCCAGCAGCCCACTCGACAGGGAAGAGACCCAGTACTTC

size: -
D: -
J: TRBJ1-5
V: TRBV18
CDR3: CASSPGRDQISNQPQHF
DNA: TGTGCCAGCTCACCAGGCAGGGACCAAATTAGCAATCAGCCCCAGCATTTT

size: -
D: -
J: TRBJ1-2
V: TRBV29-1
CDR3: CSVVNKNYGYTF
DNA: TGCAGCGTTGTTAACAAAAACTATGGCTACACCTTC